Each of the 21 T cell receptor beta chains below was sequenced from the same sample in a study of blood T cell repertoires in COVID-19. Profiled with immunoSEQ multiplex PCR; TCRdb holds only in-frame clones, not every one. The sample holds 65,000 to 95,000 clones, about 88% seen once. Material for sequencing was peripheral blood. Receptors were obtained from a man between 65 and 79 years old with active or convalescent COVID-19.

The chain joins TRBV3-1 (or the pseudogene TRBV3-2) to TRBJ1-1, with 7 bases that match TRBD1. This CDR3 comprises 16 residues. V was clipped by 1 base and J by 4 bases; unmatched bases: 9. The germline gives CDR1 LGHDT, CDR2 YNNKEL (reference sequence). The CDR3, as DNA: TGTGCCAGCAGCCAAGTCCCGACAGGGACCTTCACTGAAGCTTTCTTT. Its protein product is CASSQVPTGTFTEAFF.

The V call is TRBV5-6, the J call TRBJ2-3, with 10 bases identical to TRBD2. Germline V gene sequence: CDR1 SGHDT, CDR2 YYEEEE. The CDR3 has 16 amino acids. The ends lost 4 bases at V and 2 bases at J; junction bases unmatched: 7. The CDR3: CASSHRTSGLTDTQYF. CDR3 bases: TGTGCCAGCAGCCATCGGACTAGCGGACTCACAGATACGCAGTATTTT.

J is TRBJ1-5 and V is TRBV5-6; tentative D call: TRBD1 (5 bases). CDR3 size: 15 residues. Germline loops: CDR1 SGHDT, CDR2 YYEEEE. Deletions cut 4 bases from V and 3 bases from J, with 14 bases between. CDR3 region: CASSANDRDNQPQHF. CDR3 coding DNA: TGTGCCAGCAGCGCGAATGACAGAGACAATCAGCCCCAGCATTTT.

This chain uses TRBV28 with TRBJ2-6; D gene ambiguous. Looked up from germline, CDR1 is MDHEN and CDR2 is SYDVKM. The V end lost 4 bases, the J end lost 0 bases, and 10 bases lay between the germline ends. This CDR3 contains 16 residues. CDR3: CASSSPSLSGANVLTF. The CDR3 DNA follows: TGTGCCAGCAGTTCCCCCTCCCTCTCTGGGGCCAACGTCCTGACTTTC.

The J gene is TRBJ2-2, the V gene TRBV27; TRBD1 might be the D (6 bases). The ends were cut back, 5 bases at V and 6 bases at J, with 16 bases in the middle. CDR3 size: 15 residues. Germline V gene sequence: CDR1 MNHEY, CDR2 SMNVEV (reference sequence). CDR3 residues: CASSLATGWAGELFF. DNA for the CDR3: TGTGCCAGCAGTCTGGCGACAGGCTGGGCCGGGGAGCTGTTTTTT.

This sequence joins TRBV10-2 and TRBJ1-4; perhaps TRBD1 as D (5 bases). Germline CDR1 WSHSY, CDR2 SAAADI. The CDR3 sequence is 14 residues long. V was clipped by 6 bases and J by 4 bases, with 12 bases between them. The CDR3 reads CASRPGLSNEKLFF. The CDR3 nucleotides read TGCGCCAGCAGGCCGGGACTGAGTAATGAAAAACTGTTTTTT.

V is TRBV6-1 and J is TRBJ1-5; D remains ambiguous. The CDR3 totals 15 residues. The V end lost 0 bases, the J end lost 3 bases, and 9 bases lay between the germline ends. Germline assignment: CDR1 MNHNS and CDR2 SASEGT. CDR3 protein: CASSEAMGVNQPQHF. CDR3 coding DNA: TGTGCCAGCAGTGAAGCAATGGGAGTCAATCAGCCCCAGCATTTT.

The CDR3 sequence is CASSYTGGGTNTEAFF. The CDR3 nucleotides read TGCGCCAGCAGTTATACAGGGGGCGGCACGAACACTGAAGCTTTCTTT. The chain combines TRBV5-1 with TRBJ1-1; 9 bases are a match to TRBD1. The CDR3 covers 16 residues. Trimming removed 5 bases from V and 1 base from J; junction bases left unmatched: 9. CDR1 SGHRS and CDR2 YFSETQ come from the germline V gene.

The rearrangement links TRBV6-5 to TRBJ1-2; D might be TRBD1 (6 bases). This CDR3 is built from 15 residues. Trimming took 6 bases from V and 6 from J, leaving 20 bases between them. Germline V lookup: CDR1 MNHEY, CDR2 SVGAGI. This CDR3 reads CASSLTWETGNGYTF. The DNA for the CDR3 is TGTGCCAGCAGCCTAACTTGGGAAACAGGGAATGGCTACACCTTC.

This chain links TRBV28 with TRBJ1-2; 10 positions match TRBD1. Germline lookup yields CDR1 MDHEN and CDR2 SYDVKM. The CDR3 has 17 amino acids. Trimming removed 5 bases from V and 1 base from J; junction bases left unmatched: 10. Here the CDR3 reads CASSSILGQGSNYGYTF. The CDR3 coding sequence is TGTGCCAGCAGTAGTATCTTGGGACAGGGGAGTAACTATGGCTACACCTTC.

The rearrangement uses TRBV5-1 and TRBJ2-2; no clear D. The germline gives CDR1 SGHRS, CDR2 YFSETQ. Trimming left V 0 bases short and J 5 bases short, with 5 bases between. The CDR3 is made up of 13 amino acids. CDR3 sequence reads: CASSLELTGELFF. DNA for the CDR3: TGCGCCAGCAGCTTGGAACTAACCGGGGAGCTGTTTTTT.

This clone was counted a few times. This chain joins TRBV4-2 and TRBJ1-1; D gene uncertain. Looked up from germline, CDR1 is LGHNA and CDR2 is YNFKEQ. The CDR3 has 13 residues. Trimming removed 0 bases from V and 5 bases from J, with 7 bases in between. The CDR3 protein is CASSQDPRTEAFF. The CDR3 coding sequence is TGTGCCAGCAGCCAAGATCCACGGACTGAAGCTTTCTTT.

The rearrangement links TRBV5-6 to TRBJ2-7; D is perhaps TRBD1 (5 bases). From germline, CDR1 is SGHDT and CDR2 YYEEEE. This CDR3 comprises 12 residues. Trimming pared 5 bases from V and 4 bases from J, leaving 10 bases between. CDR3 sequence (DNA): TGTGCCAGCAGTACCAGGGCATACGAGCAGTACTTC. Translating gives CASSTRAYEQYF.

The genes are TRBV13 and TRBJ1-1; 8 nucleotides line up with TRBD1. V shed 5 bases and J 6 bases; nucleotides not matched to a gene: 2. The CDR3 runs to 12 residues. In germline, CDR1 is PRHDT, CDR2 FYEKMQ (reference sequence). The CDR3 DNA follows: TGTGCCAGCAGCCTGGGACAGGCTGAAGCTTTCTTT. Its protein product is CASSLGQAEAFF.

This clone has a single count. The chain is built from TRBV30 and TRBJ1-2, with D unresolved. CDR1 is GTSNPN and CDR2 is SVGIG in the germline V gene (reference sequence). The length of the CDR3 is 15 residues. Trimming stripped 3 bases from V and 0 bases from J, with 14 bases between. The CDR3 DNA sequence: TGTGCCTGGAGCCTCCTCGTCAGGTCTAACTATGGCTACACCTTC. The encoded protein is CAWSLLVRSNYGYTF.

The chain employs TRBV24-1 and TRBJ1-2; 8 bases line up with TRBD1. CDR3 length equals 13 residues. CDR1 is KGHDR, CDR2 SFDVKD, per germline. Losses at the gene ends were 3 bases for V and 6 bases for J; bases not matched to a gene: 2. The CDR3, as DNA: TGTGCCACCAGTGATCGGACAGGGAATGGCTACACCTTC. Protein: CATSDRTGNGYTF.

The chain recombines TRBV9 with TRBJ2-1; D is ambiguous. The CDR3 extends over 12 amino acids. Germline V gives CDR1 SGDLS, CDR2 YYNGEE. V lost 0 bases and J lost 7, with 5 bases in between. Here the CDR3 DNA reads TGTGCCAGCAGCGTAGCGAGGAATGAGCAGTTCTTC. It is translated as CASSVARNEQFF.

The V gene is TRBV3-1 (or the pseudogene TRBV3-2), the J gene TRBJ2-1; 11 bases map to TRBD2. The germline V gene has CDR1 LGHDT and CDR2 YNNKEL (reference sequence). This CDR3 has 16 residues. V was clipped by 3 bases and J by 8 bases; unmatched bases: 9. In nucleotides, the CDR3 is TGTGCCAGCAGCCATACCTATAGCGGGGGGGTCGATGAGCAGTTCTTC. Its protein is CASSHTYSGGVDEQFF.

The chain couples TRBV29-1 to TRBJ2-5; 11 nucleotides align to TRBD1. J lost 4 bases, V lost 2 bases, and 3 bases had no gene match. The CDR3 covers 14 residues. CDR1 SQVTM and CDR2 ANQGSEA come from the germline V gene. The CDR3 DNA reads TGCAGCGTTGAACCCGGGACAGGGGGAGAGACCCAGTACTTC. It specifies CSVEPGTGGETQYF.

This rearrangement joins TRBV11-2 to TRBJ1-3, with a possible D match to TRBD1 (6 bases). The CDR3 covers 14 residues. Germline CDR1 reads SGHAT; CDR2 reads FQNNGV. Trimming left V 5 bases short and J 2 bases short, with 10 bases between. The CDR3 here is CASSPNRAGNTIYF. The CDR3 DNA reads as TGTGCCAGCAGCCCAAACAGGGCTGGAAACACCATATATTTT. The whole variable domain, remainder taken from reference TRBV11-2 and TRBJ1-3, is EAGVAQSPRYKIIEKRQSVAFWCNPISGHATLYWYQQILGQGPKLLIQFQNNGVVDDSQLPKDRFSAERLKGVDSTLKIQPAKLEDSAVYLCASSPNRAGNTIYFGEGSWLTVV.

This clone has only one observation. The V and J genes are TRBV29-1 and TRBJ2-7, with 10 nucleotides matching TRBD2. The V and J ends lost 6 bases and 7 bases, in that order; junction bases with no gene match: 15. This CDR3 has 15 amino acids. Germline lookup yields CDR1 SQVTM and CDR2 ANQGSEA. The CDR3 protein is CSVQGGLAGAREQYF. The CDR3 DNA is TGCAGCGTCCAGGGGGGGCTAGCGGGAGCTCGTGAGCAGTACTTC.